This entry concerns a single T cell receptor (beta chain). Its antigen is not identified. Method: immunoSEQ multiplex PCR; TCRdb's copy keeps in-frame clones and lacks some. The repertoire holds under 200,000 clones, with more than 75% as singletons. The sample is drawn from a study of cytotoxic CD8 clonotypes in ibrutinib-treated CLL. Study results and limitations: Contraction or stability on treatment characterized the public clonotypes, which were uncommon.

The CDR3 length is 11 residues. V dropped 4 bases and J dropped 7 bases, with 9 bases sitting between them. Germline-derived CDR1 and CDR2 are SGHDT and YYEEEE. The chain combines TRBV5-6 with TRBJ2-7; no reliable D call. Here the sequenced sample was PBMCs, taken after 12 months of ibrutinib treatment. This receptor was taken from a human donor with chronic lymphocytic leukemia. CDR3: CASSRIGEQYF. CDR3 in DNA: TGTGCCAGCAGCCGTATTGGAGAGCAGTACTTC.